These 26 T cell receptor beta chains came from one sample sequenced in a study of OX40 agonist ivuxolimab in advanced cancers. Sequenced by immunoSEQ multiplex PCR; TCRdb stores in-frame clones only, minus some. The sample consists of 65,000 to 85,000 clones, about 92% of them appearing once. The input for sequencing was CD4+ or CD8+ T cells sorted from blood, taken in a trial of the OX40 agonist ivuxolimab. Receptors originate from an adult with an advanced solid tumor such as melanoma, head and neck, liver or kidney cancer.

The chain employs TRBV4-1 and TRBJ2-1, with 9 nucleotides matching TRBD1. There are 18 residues in the CDR3. J gave up 8 bases and V 3 bases, and 17 bases lay outside the gene matches. The V gene's germline CDR1 is MGHRA and CDR2 YSYEKL. The CDR3 region has the DNA TGCGCCAGCAGCCAGAACAGGGGGCTAGGTCTCGCAAAAGATGAGCAGTTCTTC. As protein: CASSQNRGLGLAKDEQFF.

V is TRBV2 and J is TRBJ2-4; a possible D gene is TRBD1 (6 bases). Per germline, CDR1 SNHLY and CDR2 FYNNEI. The length of the CDR3 is 13 residues. V was cut by 8 bases and J by 8 bases, with 16 bases left in between. DNA of the CDR3: TGTGCCAGCTGGCAGGGGCAAACCGACATTCAGTACTTC. Its protein is CASWQGQTDIQYF.

In this sample, this clone turned up once. The V gene is TRBV6-6, the J gene TRBJ2-7; 10 bases match TRBD1. Germline loops: CDR1 MNHNY, CDR2 SVGAGI (reference sequence). V gave up 4 bases and J gave up 3 bases; unmatched junction bases: 6. The CDR3 has 15 residues. CDR3 sequence: CASSSRDRGLYEQYF. The CDR3 DNA follows: TGTGCCAGCAGTTCCCGGGACAGGGGACTCTACGAGCAGTACTTC.

V and J are TRBV6-1 and TRBJ1-5, with unresolved D. V lost 4 bases and J lost 5, with 9 bases in between. The CDR3 runs 13 residues. Germline V gene data show CDR1 as MNHNS and CDR2 as SASEGT. The chain's CDR3 is CASSGENYQPQHF. CDR3 DNA sequence: TGTGCCAGCAGTGGGGAGAACTATCAGCCCCAGCATTTT.

This chain links TRBV9 with TRBJ2-1; 7 nucleotides align to TRBD1. The V gene's germline CDR1 is SGDLS and CDR2 YYNGEE. The CDR3 is 14 residues long. With 2 bases clipped from V and 7 bases from J, the junction kept 6 bases outside the gene matches. The CDR3 DNA reads TGTGCCAGCAGCGTCCCGGGACAGAGAAATGAGCAGTTCTTC. Translation: CASSVPGQRNEQFF.

The rearrangement links TRBV7-9 to TRBJ1-2; maybe TRBD1 (5 bases). CDR1 is SEHNR and CDR2 is FQNEAQ in the germline V gene (reference sequence). This CDR3 region has 13 residues. V was pared by 2 bases and J by 5 bases, with 9 bases between. In DNA, the CDR3 is TGTGCCAGCAGCTTACCAGGGATGTATGGCTACACCTTC. Its protein product is CASSLPGMYGYTF.

J is TRBJ1-5 and V is TRBV27, with D perhaps TRBD1 (5 bases). This CDR3 comprises 16 residues. The V end was cut by 1 base, the J end by 1 base, with 11 bases between. CDR1 is MNHEY and CDR2 is SMNVEV in the germline V gene (reference sequence). The chain's CDR3 is CASSLFGGRSNQPQHF. The CDR3 nucleotides are TGTGCCAGCAGTTTATTTGGGGGTAGGAGCAATCAGCCCCAGCATTTT.

The rearrangement links TRBV28 to TRBJ1-2; 10 nucleotides agree with TRBD1. Germline values: CDR1 MDHEN, CDR2 SYDVKM. J lost 4 bases, V lost 10 bases, and 9 bases had no gene match. This CDR3 is built from 14 residues. The DNA of the CDR3 is TGTGCCACCTACCTGGGACAGGGGATCTATGGCTACACCTTC. This encodes CATYLGQGIYGYTF.

In this sample, this clone turned up a few times. Within the sample, other DNA sequences also encode this same CDR3. V is TRBV7-9 and J is TRBJ1-5, with 7 positions matching TRBD1. The germline CDR1 and CDR2 sequences are SEHNR and FQNEAQ (reference sequence). The CDR3 totals 14 residues. J was trimmed by 4 bases and V by 1 base; bases with no gene match: 1. The CDR3 region is CASSLGQGNQPQHF. The CDR3 DNA is TGTGCCAGCAGCTTAGGACAGGGTAATCAGCCCCAGCATTTT.

V usage is TRBV5-4 and J usage is TRBJ2-3; 12 positions match TRBD2. Germline trimming cut 3 bases from V and 5 bases from J; bases unmatched to any gene: 4. This CDR3 contains 15 residues. Per the germline V gene, CDR1 is SGHNT and CDR2 is YYREEE (reference sequence). The CDR3 is CASSYPGLAGDTQYF. The CDR3 bases are TGTGCCAGCAGCTACCCGGGACTAGCGGGAGATACGCAGTATTTT.

The rearrangement links TRBV5-4 to TRBJ2-7; unclear D gene. Germline V gene lookup returns CDR1 SGHNT and CDR2 YYREEE (reference sequence). V was cut by 4 bases and J by 2 bases, with 16 bases left in between. CDR3 size: 15 residues. The CDR3 sequence is CASSPTKQMTYEQYF. CDR3 coding DNA: TGTGCCAGCAGCCCTACCAAGCAGATGACCTACGAGCAGTACTTC.

The J gene is TRBJ2-7, the V gene TRBV11-2; a possible D gene is TRBD1 (5 bases). In germline, CDR1 is SGHAT, CDR2 FQNNGV. The V end lost 4 bases, the J end lost 2 bases, and 9 bases lay between the germline ends. This CDR3 region has 13 residues. The chain's CDR3 is CASSSDKAYEQYF. CDR3 sequence (DNA): TGTGCCAGCAGCTCGGACAAAGCCTACGAGCAGTACTTC.

This clone was observed a single time. The V gene is TRBV13, the J gene TRBJ2-3; possibly TRBD1 for D (5 bases). Trimming removed 2 bases at V and 1 base at J, with 7 bases between. The germline V gene has CDR1 PRHDT and CDR2 FYEKMQ (reference sequence). The CDR3 consists of 14 residues. The CDR3 here is CASSLQGRTDTQYF. The DNA of the CDR3 is TGTGCCAGCAGCTTACAGGGTCGCACAGATACGCAGTATTTT. Combining the CDR3 with reference TRBV13 and TRBJ2-3 gives the whole variable domain AAGVIQSPRHLIKEKRETATLKCYPIPRHDTVYWYQQGPGQDPQFLISFYEKMQSDKGSIPDRFSAQQFSDYHSELNMSSLELGDSALYFCASSLQGRTDTQYFGPGTRLTVL.

The chain carries TRBV5-4 and TRBJ2-7; 9 nucleotides match TRBD1. Germline V gene lookup returns CDR1 SGHNT and CDR2 YYREEE (reference sequence). The CDR3 totals 14 residues. Germline trimming cut 4 bases from V and 1 base from J; bases unmatched to any gene: 3. In DNA, the CDR3 is TGTGCCAGCAGCCCGGGACAGGGTTCCTACGAGCAGTACTTC. It is translated as CASSPGQGSYEQYF. Filled out from reference TRBV5-4 and TRBJ2-7, the complete variable domain reads ETGVTQSPTHLIKTRGQQVTLRCSSQSGHNTVSWYQQALGQGPQFIFQYYREEENGRGNFPPRFSGLQFPNYSSELNVNALELDDSALYLCASSPGQGSYEQYFGPGTRLTVT.

This rearrangement joins TRBV7-9 to TRBJ2-7; D call uncertain. Germline V gene lookup returns CDR1 SEHNR and CDR2 FQNEAQ (reference sequence). Trimming pared 0 bases from V and 0 bases from J, leaving 15 bases between. This CDR3 comprises 17 residues. The CDR3 nucleotides are TGTGCCAGCAGCTTAGCAGGTGGCCGCTCCAGCTCCTACGAGCAGTACTTC. Its translation: CASSLAGGRSSSYEQYF.

The chain links TRBV7-2 to TRBJ2-7; D is unresolved. This CDR3 spans 12 amino acids. Germline V lookup: CDR1 SGHTA, CDR2 FQGNSA. Deletions cut 3 bases from V and 7 bases from J, with 10 bases between. CDR3 region: CASSLSPWEQYF. In DNA, the CDR3 is TGTGCCAGCAGCTTGAGTCCGTGGGAGCAGTACTTC.

The V call is TRBV7-9, the J call TRBJ2-3; 9 bases fit TRBD2. The CDR3 covers 16 residues. Germline CDR1 is SEHNR and CDR2 is FQNEAQ (reference sequence). The ends lost 8 bases at V and 6 bases at J; junction bases unmatched: 15. CDR3 residues: CASGQAGGRVMDTQYF. The CDR3 bases are TGTGCCAGCGGACAAGCGGGGGGCCGGGTTATGGATACGCAGTATTTT.

This chain uses TRBV27 with TRBJ1-5; D is undetermined. Looked up from germline, CDR1 is MNHEY and CDR2 is SMNVEV (reference sequence). The CDR3 consists of 13 residues. Deletions cut 7 bases from V and 7 bases from J, with 14 bases between. This chain's CDR3 is CASNPRAGQPQHF. The CDR3 bases are TGTGCCAGCAATCCACGAGCGGGGCAGCCCCAGCATTTT.

V usage is TRBV5-4 and J usage is TRBJ1-1; D ambiguous. Trimming took off 3 bases at V and 4 bases at J, with 13 bases between the two ends. This CDR3 contains 14 residues. CDR1 is SGHNT and CDR2 is YYREEE in the germline V gene (reference sequence). CDR3 protein: CASSSDLATTEAFF. For the CDR3, the DNA is TGTGCCAGCAGCTCGGACCTAGCAACCACTGAAGCTTTCTTT.

The chain employs TRBV11-3 and TRBJ2-5; 7 nucleotides match TRBD2. Trimming took 5 bases from V and 1 from J; bases not matched to a gene: 1. The length of the CDR3 is 13 residues. Germline loops: CDR1 SGHNT, CDR2 YENEEA. The CDR3 DNA reads TGTGCCAGCAGCGGGAGGGGCCAAGAGACCCAGTACTTC. Translating it yields CASSGRGQETQYF.

This rearrangement joins TRBV28 to TRBJ1-4, with 10 bases that match TRBD1. This CDR3 is 15 amino acids long. V lost 2 bases, J lost 6 bases, and 3 bases stayed unmatched. Per the germline V gene, CDR1 is MDHEN and CDR2 is SYDVKM. CDR3 sequence: CASSLVGTGDEKLFF. The DNA of the CDR3 is TGTGCCAGCAGTTTAGTAGGGACAGGGGATGAAAAACTGTTTTTT. The entire variable domain, with the rest obtained from reference TRBV28 and TRBJ1-4, is as follows: DVKVTQSSRYLVKRTGEKVFLECVQDMDHENMFWYRQDPGLGLRLIYFSYDVKMKEKGDIPEGYSVSREKKERFSLILESASTNQTSMYLCASSLVGTGDEKLFFGSGTQLSVL.

J is TRBJ2-7 and V is TRBV7-9; TRBD1 matches at 10 bases. The CDR3 totals 16 residues. Losses at the gene ends were 5 bases for V and 6 bases for J; bases not matched to a gene: 13. CDR1 and CDR2 (germline): SEHNR, FQNEAQ (reference sequence). In DNA form, the CDR3 reads TGTGCCAGCAGCCCCGGGACAGGGGATTCCCCCCTCGAGCAGTACTTC. Translating gives CASSPGTGDSPLEQYF.

The rearrangement joins TRBV7-2 to TRBJ2-7; D not resolved. Germline V gene data show CDR1 as SGHTA and CDR2 as FQGNSA. The CDR3 extends over 14 amino acids. The V end lost 7 bases, the J end lost 4 bases, and 17 bases lay between the germline ends. CDR3 DNA: TGTGCCAGCACCGATACGGGCAGCGCATACGAGCAGTACTTC. This encodes CASTDTGSAYEQYF.

J is TRBJ2-7 and V is TRBV6-5; no clear D gene. The CDR3 sequence is 14 residues long. Germline CDR1 reads MNHEY; CDR2 reads SVGAGI. Deletions cut 7 bases from V and 7 bases from J, with 20 bases between. Here the CDR3 DNA reads TGTGCCAGCAATGCAGGTGCCTCTACACTTGAGCAGTACTTC. Amino acid sequence: CASNAGASTLEQYF.

The genes are TRBV7-9 and TRBJ1-5; 10 bases line up with TRBD1. This CDR3 is built from 16 residues. Trimming at V came to 5 bases and at J to 2 bases, leaving 6 bases not matched to a gene. Per the germline V gene, CDR1 is SEHNR and CDR2 is FQNEAQ (reference sequence). CDR3 sequence (DNA): TGTGCCAGCAGCACTACCGGGACAGGGGGCAATCAGCCCCAGCATTTT. Translation gives CASSTTGTGGNQPQHF.

The genes are TRBV6-1 and TRBJ1-1; D is uncertain. The CDR3 consists of 16 residues. Per the germline V gene, CDR1 is MNHNS and CDR2 is SASEGT. V lost 2 bases, J lost 0 bases, and 13 bases lay in between. In nucleotides, the CDR3 is TGTGCCAGCAGTGAAACAAGAGTCTGGCTGAACACTGAAGCTTTCTTT. Amino acids: CASSETRVWLNTEAFF.